This T cell receptor (beta chain) was retrieved from a study of cytomegalovirus exposure and HLA in healthy donors. Study outcomes and limitations: The dataset shows that most TCR sequences were rare, while some public TCRs occurred in many donors. Follow-up analysis later connected one missense variant in DCLRE1C with trimming of TCR beta V- and J-genes. Accurate prediction of HLA-A and HLA-B alleles (for most subjects) was reportedly achieved from TCR beta sequences.

This CDR3 has 15 residues. Germline V CDR1 and CDR2: LGHNA, YNFKEQ. V was cut by 0 bases and J by 5 bases, with 11 bases left in between. The PCR contained 60 Vbeta and 13 Jbeta primers. As processed by the authors: There were 80 million to 95 million unique TCR beta chains by a later count, and about 11 million of them were shared. The data were produced by immunoSEQ multiplex PCR, yet TCRdb's version contains in-frame clones alone and is incomplete. V and J calls and clone size are given by that table; D and trimming were obtained from the DNA. The sample gives approximately 41,000 clones, roughly 80% of which show up once; 2.7% is in the top ten. In its sample, this clone was seen once. The antigen is unknown.

Sequencing used PBMCs. The receptor's source is a man aged 45-65 years in good health and CMV-seronegative. The V gene is TRBV4-2, the J gene TRBJ1-5, with D unresolved. The CDR3 loop reads CASSQDEGGYQPQHF. The CDR3 DNA reads TGTGCCAGCAGCCAAGATGAGGGCGGGTATCAGCCCCAGCATTTT.